The 5 T cell receptor beta chains presented below share a single source sample, sequenced in a study of neoadjuvant anti-PD-1 for oral cavity cancer. Profiling relied on immunoSEQ multiplex PCR, and the TCRdb table lists in-frame clones only, not all of them. The sample has 63,000 or so clones, 80% to 90% seen once; the top ten hold roughly 3%. Time point meaning: after neoadjuvant nivolumab, at surgical resection. This material consisted of PBMCs, taken after nivolumab (anti-PD-1) treatment. The origin of the receptors is a person aged 40 to 85 with oral cavity squamous cell carcinoma.

The rearrangement joins TRBV11-2 to TRBJ2-5; 8 positions match TRBD1. The CDR3 covers 15 residues. After removal of 5 bases from V and 4 bases from J, the junction contained 9 bases not matched to a gene. Germline lookup yields CDR1 SGHAT and CDR2 FQNNGV. The CDR3, as DNA: TGTGCCAGCAGCCGGACAGGGTGGTTCGGAGAGACCCAGTACTTC. It yields the protein CASSRTGWFGETQYF.

V usage is TRBV5-1 and J usage is TRBJ1-3; 7 bases are a match to TRBD1. The CDR3 spans 16 residues. After removal of 0 bases from V and 2 bases from J, the junction contained 5 bases not matched to a gene. Germline CDR1 and CDR2: SGHRS and YFSETQ. The CDR3: CASSLGQGAPGNTIYF. CDR3 nucleotides: TGCGCCAGCAGCTTGGGACAGGGAGCGCCTGGAAACACCATATATTTT.

V and J are TRBV30 and TRBJ2-7, with unresolved D. Looked up from germline, CDR1 is GTSNPN and CDR2 is SVGIG (reference sequence). The CDR3 is 13 amino acids. With 5 bases removed from V and 3 bases from J, the gap between germline ends came to 14 bases. The CDR3 bases are TGTGCCTGGGTGGACCCCTGGGGCTACGAGCAGTACTTC. This translates into CAWVDPWGYEQYF.

The rearrangement joins TRBV19 to TRBJ2-2; D gene ambiguous. The CDR3 has 13 residues. Germline V gene sequence: CDR1 LNHDA, CDR2 SQIVND (reference sequence). The ends were cut back, 9 bases at V and 0 bases at J, with 8 bases in the middle. The CDR3 bases are TGTGCCAGCACAGACGCGAACACCGGGGAGCTGTTTTTT. It yields the protein CASTDANTGELFF.

This chain uses TRBV2 with TRBJ2-1; tentatively, D is TRBD1 or TRBD2 (5 bases each). Between the trimmed V and J ends, which lost 8 bases and 8 bases, there was a span of 16 bases. Germline CDR1 SNHLY, CDR2 FYNNEI. The CDR3 is made up of 13 amino acids. In DNA form, the CDR3 reads TGTGCCAGCTTCGGGGTTCGGGGCGATGAGCAGTTCTTC. This translates into CASFGVRGDEQFF.